Many counts were recorded for the clone carrying this T cell receptor beta chain. This sample is part of a study of regulatory T cells in long-lasting Graves disease. The CDR3 is 14 amino acids. V was clipped by 4 bases and J by 0 bases, with 7 bases between them. Germline V gene data show CDR1 as SNHLY and CDR2 as FYNNEI. Sample time point: newly diagnosed GD, antithyroid drugs for less than 3 months. From RNA extracted from PBMCs, the TCR library was made. Construction of TCR beta libraries relied on iRepertoire HTBI primers and on Arm-PCR targeting CDR3 regions. TCRdb re-called the multiplex PCR reads through MiXCR, storing one row per CDR3 protein. This table holds fewer than 550,000 distinct CDR3 sequences, 15% to 20% found once. The same specimen was also included in a second study, on T cells in Graves' hyperthyroidism and ophthalmopathy.

The chain links TRBV2 to TRBJ1-5, with D hard to call. The sequence was collected from a woman aged 40 to 65 with Graves disease. Here the sequenced sample was peripheral blood mononuclear cells (PBMCs), taken at new diagnosis, from a patient treated with antithyroid drugs. The CDR3 DNA reads as TGTGCCAGCAGTGTTCTTAGTAGCAATCAGCCCCAGCATTTT. Amino acids: CASSVLSSNQPQHF. Variable domain in full (rest from reference TRBV2 and TRBJ1-5): EPEVTQTPSHQVTQMGQEVILRCVPISNHLYFYWYRQILGQKVEFLVSFYNNEISEKSEIFDDQFSVERPDGSNFTLKIRSTKLEDSAMYFCASSVLSSNQPQHFGDGTRLSIL.